The entry that follows covers one T cell receptor beta chain sequence. Its target is unknown. This specimen belongs to a study of blood T cells in healthy people across ages. Study background: When template switching was applied, about one barcoded beta molecule was captured per two T cells.

A second PCR of about 7 to 12 cycles used a sample-barcoded 5' primer and a J-beta primer mix. TCRdb called the 5' RACE reads again in MiXCR, with one record for every CDR3 protein. The data show fewer than 2,000,000 distinct CDR3 sequences, roughly 30% seen once. This CDR3 contains 15 residues. V lost 1 base, J lost 4 bases, and 5 bases stayed unmatched. Every donor contributed approximately 10 milliliters of peripheral blood by blood draw. General observations from the study: Naive CD4+ cell counts and diversity both ran higher in long-lived than in aged donors. Age showed a roughly linear inverse relationship with TCR beta diversity per million T cells.

This receptor was identified in a woman younger than 45 in good health. The chain combines TRBV12-3 or TRBV12-4 with TRBJ2-7; 9 bases agree with TRBD1. The specimen sequenced was blood. The CDR3 spells CASSLDGTGLYEQYF. In nucleotides, the CDR3 is TGTGCCAGCAGTTTAGACGGGACAGGGCTTTACGAGCAGTACTTC.